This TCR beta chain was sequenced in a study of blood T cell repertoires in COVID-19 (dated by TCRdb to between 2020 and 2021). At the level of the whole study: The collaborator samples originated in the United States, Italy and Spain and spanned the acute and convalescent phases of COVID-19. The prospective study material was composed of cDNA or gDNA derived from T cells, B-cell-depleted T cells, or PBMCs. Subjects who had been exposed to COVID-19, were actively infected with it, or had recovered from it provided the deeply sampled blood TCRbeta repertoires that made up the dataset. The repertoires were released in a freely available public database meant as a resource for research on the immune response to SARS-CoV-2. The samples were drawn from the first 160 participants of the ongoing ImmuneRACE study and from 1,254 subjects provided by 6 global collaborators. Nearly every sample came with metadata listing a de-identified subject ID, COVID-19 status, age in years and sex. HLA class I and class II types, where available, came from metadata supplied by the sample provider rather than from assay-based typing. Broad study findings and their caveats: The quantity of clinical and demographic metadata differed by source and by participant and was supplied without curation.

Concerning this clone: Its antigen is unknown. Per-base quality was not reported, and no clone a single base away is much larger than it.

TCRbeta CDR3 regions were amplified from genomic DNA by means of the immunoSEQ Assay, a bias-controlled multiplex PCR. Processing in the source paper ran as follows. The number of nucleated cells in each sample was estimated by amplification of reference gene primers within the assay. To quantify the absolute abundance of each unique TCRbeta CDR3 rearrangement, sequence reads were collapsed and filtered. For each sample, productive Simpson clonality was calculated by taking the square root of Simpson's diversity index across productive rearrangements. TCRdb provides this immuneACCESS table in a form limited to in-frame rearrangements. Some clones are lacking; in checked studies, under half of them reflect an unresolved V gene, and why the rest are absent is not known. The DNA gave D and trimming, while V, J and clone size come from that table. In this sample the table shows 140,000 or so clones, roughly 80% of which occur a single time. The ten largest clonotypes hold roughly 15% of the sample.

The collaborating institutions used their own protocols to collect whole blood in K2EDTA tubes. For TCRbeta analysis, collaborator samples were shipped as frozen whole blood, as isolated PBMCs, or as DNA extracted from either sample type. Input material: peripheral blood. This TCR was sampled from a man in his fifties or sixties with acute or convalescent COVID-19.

The CDR3 protein: CASSLESVKLSSGYTF. The nucleotide sequence is TGCGCCAGCAGCTTGGAAAGCGTGAAGTTGTCCTCCGGCTACACCTTC. The sequence links TRBV5-1 to TRBJ1-2, with the D segment identity uncertain. Inclusive of the bounding cysteine and phenylalanine, the CDR3 is 16 residues long. Only the CDR3 DNA is retained, 48 bases long and in frame from the first base. Trimming removed 0 bases from V and 8 bases from J, leaving 20 bases between the germline ends. The germline V gene yields SGHRS for CDR1 and YFSETQ for CDR2. Reference TRBV5-1 and TRBJ1-2 proteins supply the regions before and after the CDR3; the full variable domain is: KAGVTQTPRYLIKTRGQQVTLSCSPISGHRSVSWYQQTPGQGLQFLFEYFSETQRNKGNFPGRFSGRQFSNSRSEMNVSTLELGDSALYLCASSLESVKLSSGYTFGSGTRLTVV.